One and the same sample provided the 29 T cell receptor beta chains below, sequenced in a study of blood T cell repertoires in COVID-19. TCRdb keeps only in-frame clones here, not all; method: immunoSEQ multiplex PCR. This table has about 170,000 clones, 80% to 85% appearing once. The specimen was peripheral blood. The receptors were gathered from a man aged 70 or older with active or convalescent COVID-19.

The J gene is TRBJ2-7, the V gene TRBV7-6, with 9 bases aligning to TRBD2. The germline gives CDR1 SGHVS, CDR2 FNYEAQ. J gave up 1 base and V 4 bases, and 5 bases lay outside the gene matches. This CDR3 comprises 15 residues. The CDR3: CASSSLAGKSYEQYF. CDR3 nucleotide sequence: TGTGCCAGCAGCTCTCTAGCGGGAAAGTCCTACGAGCAGTACTTC.

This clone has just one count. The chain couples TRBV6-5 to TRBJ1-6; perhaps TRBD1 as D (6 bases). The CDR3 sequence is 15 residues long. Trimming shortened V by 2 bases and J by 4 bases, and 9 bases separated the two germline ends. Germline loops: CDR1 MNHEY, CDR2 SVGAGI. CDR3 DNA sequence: TGTGCCAGCAGTTACCAGGGGACGTATAATTCACCCCTCCACTTT. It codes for CASSYQGTYNSPLHF.

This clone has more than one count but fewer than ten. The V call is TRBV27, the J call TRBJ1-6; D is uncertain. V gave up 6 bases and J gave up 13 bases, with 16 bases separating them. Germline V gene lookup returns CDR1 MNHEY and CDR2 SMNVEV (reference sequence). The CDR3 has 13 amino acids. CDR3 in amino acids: CASSPRRTLPLHF. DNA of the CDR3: TGTGCCAGCAGCCCCCGGAGAACTCTGCCCCTCCACTTT.

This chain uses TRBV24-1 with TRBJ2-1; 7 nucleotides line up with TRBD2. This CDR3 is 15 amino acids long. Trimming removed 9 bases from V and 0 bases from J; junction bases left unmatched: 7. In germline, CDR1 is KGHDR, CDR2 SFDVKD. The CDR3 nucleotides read TGTGCCACCGCATCTAGCGGACACTCCTACAATGAGCAGTTCTTC. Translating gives CATASSGHSYNEQFF.

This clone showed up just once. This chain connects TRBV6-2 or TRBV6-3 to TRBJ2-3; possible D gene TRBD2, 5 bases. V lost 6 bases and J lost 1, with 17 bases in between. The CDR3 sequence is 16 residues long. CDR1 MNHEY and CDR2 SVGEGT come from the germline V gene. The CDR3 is CASSSPGKGGTDTQYF. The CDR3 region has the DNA TGTGCCAGCAGCTCCCCGGGGAAGGGCGGCACAGATACGCAGTATTTT.

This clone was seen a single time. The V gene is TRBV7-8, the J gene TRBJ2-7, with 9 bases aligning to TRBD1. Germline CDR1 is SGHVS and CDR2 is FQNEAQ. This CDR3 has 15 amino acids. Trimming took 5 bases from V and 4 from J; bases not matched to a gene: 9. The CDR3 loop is CASSRPGDRVYEQYF. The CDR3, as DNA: TGTGCCAGCAGCCGCCCGGGGGACAGGGTTTACGAGCAGTACTTC.

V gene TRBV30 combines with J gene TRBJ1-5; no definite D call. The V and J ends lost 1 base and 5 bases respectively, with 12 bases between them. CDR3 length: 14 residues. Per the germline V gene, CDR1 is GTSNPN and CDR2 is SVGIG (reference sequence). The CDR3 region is CAWSGRVGYQPQHF. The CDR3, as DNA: TGTGCCTGGAGTGGGAGGGTGGGGTATCAGCCCCAGCATTTT.

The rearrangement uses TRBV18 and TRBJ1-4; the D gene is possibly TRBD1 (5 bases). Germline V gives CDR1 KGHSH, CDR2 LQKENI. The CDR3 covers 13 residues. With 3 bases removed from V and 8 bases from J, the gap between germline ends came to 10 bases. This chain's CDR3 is CASSPQGREKLFF. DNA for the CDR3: TGTGCCAGCTCACCTCAGGGTCGAGAAAAACTGTTTTTT.

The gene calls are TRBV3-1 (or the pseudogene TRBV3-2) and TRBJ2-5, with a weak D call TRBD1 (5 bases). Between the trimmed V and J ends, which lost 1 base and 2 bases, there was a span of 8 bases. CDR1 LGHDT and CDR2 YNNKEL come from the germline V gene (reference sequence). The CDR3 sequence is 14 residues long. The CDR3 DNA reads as TGTGCCAGCAGCCAAGGACCAGGGCAAGAGACCCAGTACTTC. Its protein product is CASSQGPGQETQYF.

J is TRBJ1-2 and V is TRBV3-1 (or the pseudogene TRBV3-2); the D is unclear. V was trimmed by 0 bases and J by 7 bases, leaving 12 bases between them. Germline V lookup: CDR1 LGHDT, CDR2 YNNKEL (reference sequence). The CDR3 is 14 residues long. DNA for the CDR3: TGTGCCAGCAGCCAAGACCGCCACAGATCTGGCTACACCTTC. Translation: CASSQDRHRSGYTF.

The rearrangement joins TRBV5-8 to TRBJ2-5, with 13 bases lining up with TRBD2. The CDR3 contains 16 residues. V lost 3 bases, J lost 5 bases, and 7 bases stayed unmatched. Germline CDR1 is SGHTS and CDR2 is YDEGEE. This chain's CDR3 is CASSSNPGLAGETQYF. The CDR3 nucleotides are TGTGCCAGCAGCTCCAATCCGGGACTAGCGGGGGAGACCCAGTACTTC.

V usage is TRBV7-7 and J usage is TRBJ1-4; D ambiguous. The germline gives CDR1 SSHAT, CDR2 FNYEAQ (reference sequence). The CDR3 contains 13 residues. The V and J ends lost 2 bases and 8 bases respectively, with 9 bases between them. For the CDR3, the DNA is TGTGCCAGCAGCTTATCTAACGAAGAAAAACTGTTTTTT. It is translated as CASSLSNEEKLFF.

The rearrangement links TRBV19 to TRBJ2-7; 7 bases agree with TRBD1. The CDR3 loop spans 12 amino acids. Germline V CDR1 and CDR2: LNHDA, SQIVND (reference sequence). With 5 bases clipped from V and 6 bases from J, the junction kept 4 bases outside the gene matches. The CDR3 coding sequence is TGTGCCAGTAGTTCGACAGGGACCGAGCAGTACTTC. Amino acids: CASSSTGTEQYF.

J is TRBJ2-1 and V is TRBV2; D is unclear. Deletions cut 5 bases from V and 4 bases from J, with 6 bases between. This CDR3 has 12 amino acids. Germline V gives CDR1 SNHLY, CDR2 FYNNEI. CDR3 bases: TGTGCCAGCAGTCCAGGTTACAATGAGCAGTTCTTC. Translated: CASSPGYNEQFF.

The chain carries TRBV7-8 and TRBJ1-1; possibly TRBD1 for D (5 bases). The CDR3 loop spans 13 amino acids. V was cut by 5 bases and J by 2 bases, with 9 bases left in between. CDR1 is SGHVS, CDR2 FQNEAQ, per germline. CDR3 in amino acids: CASSLDSNTEAFF. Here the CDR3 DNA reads TGTGCCAGCAGCCTCGACAGTAACACTGAAGCTTTCTTT.

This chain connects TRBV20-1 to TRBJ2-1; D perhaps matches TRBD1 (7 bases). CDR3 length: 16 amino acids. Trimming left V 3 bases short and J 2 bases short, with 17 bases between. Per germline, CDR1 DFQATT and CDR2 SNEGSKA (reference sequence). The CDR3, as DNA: TGCAGTGCTAGTGCCCCTCCAGGGGGGACCTACAATGAGCAGTTCTTC. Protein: CSASAPPGGTYNEQFF.

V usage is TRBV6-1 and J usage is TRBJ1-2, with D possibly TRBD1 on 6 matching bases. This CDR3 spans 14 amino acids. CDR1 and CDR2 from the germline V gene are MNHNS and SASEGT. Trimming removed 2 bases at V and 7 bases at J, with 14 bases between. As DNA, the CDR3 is TGTGCCAGCAGTGAACGGGTCAGGGGTGGTGGCTACACCTTC. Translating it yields CASSERVRGGGYTF.

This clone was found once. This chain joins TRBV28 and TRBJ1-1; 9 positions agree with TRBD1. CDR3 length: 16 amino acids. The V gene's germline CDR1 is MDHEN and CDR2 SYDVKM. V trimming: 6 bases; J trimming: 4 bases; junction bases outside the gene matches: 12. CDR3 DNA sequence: TGTGCCAGCAGGCCCGGAACAGGGGGCGCCGGCACTGAAGCTTTCTTT. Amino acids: CASRPGTGGAGTEAFF.

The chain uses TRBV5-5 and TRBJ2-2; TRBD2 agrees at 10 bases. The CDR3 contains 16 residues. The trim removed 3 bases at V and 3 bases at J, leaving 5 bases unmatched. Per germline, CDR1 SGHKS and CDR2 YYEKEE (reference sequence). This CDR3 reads CASSSPAGGDTGELFF. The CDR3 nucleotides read TGTGCCAGCAGCTCCCCAGCGGGAGGGGACACCGGGGAGCTGTTTTTT. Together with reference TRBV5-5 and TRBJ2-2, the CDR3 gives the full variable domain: DAGVTQSPTHLIKTRGQQVTLRCSPISGHKSVSWYQQVLGQGPQFIFQYYEKEERGRGNFPDRFSARQFPNYSSELNVNALLLGDSALYLCASSSPAGGDTGELFFGEGSRLTVL.

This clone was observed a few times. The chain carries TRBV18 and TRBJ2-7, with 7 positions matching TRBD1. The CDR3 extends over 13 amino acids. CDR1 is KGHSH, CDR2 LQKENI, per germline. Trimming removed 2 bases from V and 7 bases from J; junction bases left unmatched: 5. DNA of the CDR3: TGTGCCAGCTCACCAACACAGGGGCGAGAGCAGTACTTC. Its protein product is CASSPTQGREQYF.

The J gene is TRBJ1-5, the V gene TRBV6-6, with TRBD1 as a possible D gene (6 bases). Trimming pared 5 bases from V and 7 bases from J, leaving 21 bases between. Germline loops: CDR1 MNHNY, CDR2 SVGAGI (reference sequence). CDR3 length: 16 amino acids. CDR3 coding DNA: TGTGCCAGCAGTCCGAGATGGACAGTAATCGTCCAGCCCCAGCATTTT. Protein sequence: CASSPRWTVIVQPQHF.

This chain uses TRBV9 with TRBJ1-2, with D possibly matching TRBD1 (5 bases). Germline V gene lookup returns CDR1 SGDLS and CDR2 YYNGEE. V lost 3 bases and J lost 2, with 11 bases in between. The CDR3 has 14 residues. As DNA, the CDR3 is TGTGCCAGCAGCGGTATGGGGCAGAACTATGGCTACACCTTC. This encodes CASSGMGQNYGYTF.

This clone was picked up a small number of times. The CDR3 spells CATSRGDRGTGYTF. CDR3 nucleotide sequence: TGTGCCACCAGCAGAGGGGACAGGGGGACTGGCTACACCTTC. The chain couples TRBV15 to TRBJ1-2; 11 bases fit TRBD1. Per the germline V gene, CDR1 is LNHNV and CDR2 is YYDKDF (reference sequence). This CDR3 has 14 residues. V lost 1 base, J lost 7 bases, and 2 bases stayed unmatched.

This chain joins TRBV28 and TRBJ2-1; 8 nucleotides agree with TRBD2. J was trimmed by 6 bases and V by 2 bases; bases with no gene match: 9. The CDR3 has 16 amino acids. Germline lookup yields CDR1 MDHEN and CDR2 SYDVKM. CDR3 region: CASSLRREDWANEQFF. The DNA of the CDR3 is TGTGCCAGCAGTTTAAGGCGGGAGGATTGGGCCAATGAGCAGTTCTTC.

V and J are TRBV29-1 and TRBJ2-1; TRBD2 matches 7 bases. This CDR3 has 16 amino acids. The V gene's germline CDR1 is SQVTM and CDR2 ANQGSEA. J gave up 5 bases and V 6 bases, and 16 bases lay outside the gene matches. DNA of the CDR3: TGCAGCGTAGGTGGCCTCCCGACTAGCCGCGACAATGAGCAGTTCTTC. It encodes CSVGGLPTSRDNEQFF.

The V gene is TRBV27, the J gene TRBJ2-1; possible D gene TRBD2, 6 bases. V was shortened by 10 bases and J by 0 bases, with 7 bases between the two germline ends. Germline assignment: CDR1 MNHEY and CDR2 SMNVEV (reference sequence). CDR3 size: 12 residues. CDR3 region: CATGDSYNEQFF. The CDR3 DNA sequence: TGTGCCACGGGAGACTCCTACAATGAGCAGTTCTTC.

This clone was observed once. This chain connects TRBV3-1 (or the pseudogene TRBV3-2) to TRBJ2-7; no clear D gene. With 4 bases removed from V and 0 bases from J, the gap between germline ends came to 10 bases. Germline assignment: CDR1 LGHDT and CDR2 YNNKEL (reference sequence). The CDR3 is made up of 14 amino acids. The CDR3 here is CASSPARNSYEQYF. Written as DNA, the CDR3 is TGTGCCAGCAGCCCAGCTAGGAACTCCTACGAGCAGTACTTC.

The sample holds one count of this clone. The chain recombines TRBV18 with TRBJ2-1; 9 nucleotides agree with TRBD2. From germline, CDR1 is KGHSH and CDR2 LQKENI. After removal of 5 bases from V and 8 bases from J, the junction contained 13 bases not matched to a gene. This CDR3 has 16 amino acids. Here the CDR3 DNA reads TGTGCCAGCTCAACGTTGGGGCTAGCGGGAACCGATGAGCAGTTCTTC. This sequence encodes CASSTLGLAGTDEQFF.

The DNA for the CDR3 is TGTGCCAGTAGTATAAGGGACAGGGGGGCGAGGACTGAAGCTTTCTTT. Its protein is CASSIRDRGARTEAFF. The chain couples TRBV19 to TRBJ1-1, with 11 bases identical to TRBD1. Trimming took 2 bases from V and 5 from J; bases not matched to a gene: 7. The CDR3 has 16 residues. CDR1 and CDR2 (germline): LNHDA, SQIVND (reference sequence).